A selection of T cell receptor beta chains follows, all from one sample in a study of blood T cell repertoires in COVID-19. Using immunoSEQ multiplex PCR, the repertoire was profiled, and TCRdb retains in-frame clones only, with some absent. The sample includes around 250,000 clones, approximately 83% of them seen just once. The sample taken for sequencing was peripheral blood. The receptors derive from a young man who had recovered from COVID-19. Both conserved end residues are part of each CDR3. Each record gives: J gene, V gene, D gene, clone size, CDR3 DNA, CDR3 protein. The D gene is left open where the match is weak. Size tells how often a clone was seen (once, few, many) or the class of an expanded clone, and some rows leave it out.

>TRBJ1-1|TRBV7-2|-|few
TGTGCCAGCAGCTTTTGGGAGGGGACTGAAGCTTTCTTT
CASSFWEGTEAFF
>TRBJ1-4|TRBV7-9|TRBD1|-
TGTGCCAGCAGCTCCGGGGACAGCAATGAAAAACTGTTTTTT
CASSSGDSNEKLFF
>TRBJ1-6|TRBV21-1|-|few
TGTGCCAGCAGCACTCGGGCGGGCAAGACTAATTCACCCCTCCACTTT
CASSTRAGKTNSPLHF
>TRBJ2-3|TRBV28|-|-
TGTGCCAGCAGTTTACCCGGGGGCACAGATACGCAGTATTTT
CASSLPGGTDTQYF
>TRBJ2-7|TRBV7-8|-|few
TGTGCCAGCAGCCCCGCACATGGACTATCCTACGAGCAGTACTTC
CASSPAHGLSYEQYF
>TRBJ1-3|TRBV29-1|-|-
TGCAGCGTTGCAGGGTCGGCGAACACCATATATTTT
CSVAGSANTIYF
>TRBJ2-2|TRBV19|-|-
TGTGCCAGTAGTCCGGGGGGCTTGGAGCTGTTTTTT
CASSPGGLELFF
>TRBJ1-2|TRBV14|-|-
TGTGCCAGCAGCCAAGGAGGAGGCTACACCTTC
CASSQGGGYTF
>TRBJ1-2|TRBV27|-|once
TGTGCCAGCAGGGATACCCGGGGAATTAAGGATGGCTACACCTTC
CASRDTRGIKDGYTF
>TRBJ2-3|TRBV10-3|TRBD1|-
TGTGCCATCAGTGAGGGGACAGGAGATACGCAGTATTTT
CAISEGTGDTQYF
>TRBJ2-2|TRBV7-6|TRBD1|-
TGTGCCAGCAGCCTGGGACAGGGAGGCACCGGGGAGCTGTTTTTT
CASSLGQGGTGELFF
>TRBJ2-6|TRBV6-1|TRBD1|-
TGTGCCAGCAGTGAACCTCGGACAGGATTATCTGGGGCCAACGTCCTGACTTTC
CASSEPRTGLSGANVLTF
>TRBJ2-1|TRBV5-6|TRBD1|few
TGTGCCAGCAGCTTGTTGCAGGGGGTGGGGAATGAGCAGTTCTTC
CASSLLQGVGNEQFF
>TRBJ1-2|TRBV5-3|-|-
TGTGCCAGAAGCCTCCACGGGACAACGGGCTATGGCTACACCTTC
CARSLHGTTGYGYTF
>TRBJ1-2|TRBV7-2|-|-
TGTGCCAGCAGCTTAGTGCGGGGGACGGGGAATGGCTACACCTTC
CASSLVRGTGNGYTF
>TRBJ2-3|TRBV19|TRBD2|-
TGTGCCAGTAGTATTGTATCCCTAGCGGGGTTCACAGATACGCAGTATTTT
CASSIVSLAGFTDTQYF